This TCR beta chain came from a study of metastatic and nonmetastatic thyroid tumors. Study in general: Samples came from malignant and benign thyroid patients, and repertoires were compared across blood and tumor or nodule tissue. Study-level results: Benign nodules reportedly had significantly lower TCR beta diversity than malignant thyroid tumors in blood and tumor.

In this sample, this clone turned up a few times. No antigen is known for it. Under the authors' procedure: The study built a papillary thyroid cancer distant-metastasis classifier from CDR3 differences across clinicopathological groups. Via MiXCR, TCRdb re-called the PCR reads. These V and J calls rely on TCRdb rather than the paper's analysis. The sample contains roughly 38,000 clones, approximately 20% of which appear only once. No patient had received any treatment before thyroid surgery. Trimming left V 6 bases short and J 2 bases short, with 10 bases between. The CDR3 covers 14 residues. Germline loops: CDR1 LNHDA, CDR2 SQIVND (reference sequence).

The chain links TRBV19 to TRBJ1-4, with D possibly being TRBD1 (5 bases). The sample was blood. The receptor was derived from a female donor with papillary thyroid cancer or a benign thyroid nodule (not recorded which). Some clones in this sample may be carry-over from other donors' samples. This chain's CDR3 is CASRAGNTNEKLFF. As DNA, the CDR3 is TGTGCCAGTAGAGCAGGGAACACTAATGAAAAACTGTTTTTT.